The entry that follows covers one T cell receptor beta chain sequence. Its antigen is not identified. Germline and genes here are mouse. Read sequence stops 1 residue before the CDR3 end, and the germline J gene provides the missing end. The data belong to a study of tissue T cells after allogeneic stem cell transplantation. This CDR3 spans 10 amino acids. Trimming took 3 bases from V and 4 from J, leaving 1 base between them. The germline V gene has CDR1 KGHTA and CDR2 FRNEEI. Survey-depth TCRbeta CDR3 sequencing reported V/J genes and productive frequencies. Produced via immunoSEQ multiplex PCR; TCRdb's table is partial and in-frame only. The sample lists about 9,000 clones, roughly a third occurring once. The sample's time point: mouse harvest day 14 after allogeneic transplant. Tail vein injection delivered 10^7 T-cell-depleted bone marrow cells and 10^6 splenic CD5+ T cells. B6 (H2b) cells into BALB/c (H2d) mice; tissues taken at day 7 or 14.

Study observations and caveats: Anatomically similar tissues had similar TCR repertoires within each patient. Blood and spleen captured only part of the tissue TCR repertoire.

The rearrangement links TRBV24 to TRBJ2-7; D is unclear. The receptor comes from a female BALB/c mouse given C57BL/6 T cells with graft-versus-host disease after an allogeneic hematopoietic cell transplant. Sequenced material: skin. The part of the CDR3 DNA that was read is TGTGCCAGCAGTCTATATGAACAGTAC. Amino acids: CASSLYEQY. The full-length CDR3 reads as CASSLYEQYF.